The 22 T cell receptor beta chains given below trace back to one sample, sequenced in a study of T-cell reconstitution after alpha-beta-depleted transplantation in children. Molecular barcoding with unique molecular identifiers was used for the TCRbeta library. TCRdb redid the calling of the PCR reads with MiXCR, one entry per CDR3 protein. The table shows some 300,000 distinct CDR3 sequences, with around a tenth occurring only once. Material: PBMCs, obtained before TCRalphabeta/CD19-depleted stem cell transplant. The receptors shown here come from a boy under three years old with acute myeloid leukemia, due to receive a stem cell transplant.

This clonotype was observed many times. The chain combines TRBV5-1 with TRBJ2-3; 10 bases match TRBD2. The CDR3 length is 15 residues. The V segment lost 0 bases and the J segment 3 bases; nucleotides outside the gene matches: 1. CDR1 is SGHRS and CDR2 is YFSETQ in the germline V gene. The CDR3 sequence is CASSLELAGTDTQYF. CDR3 in DNA: TGCGCCAGCAGCTTGGAACTAGCGGGAACAGATACGCAGTATTTT.

This clonotype was counted ten times or more. V and J are TRBV5-1 and TRBJ1-1; 8 bases align to TRBD1. Germline CDR1 SGHRS, CDR2 YFSETQ. The CDR3 spans 16 residues. After removal of 3 bases from V and 1 base from J, the junction contained 8 bases not matched to a gene. In DNA form, the CDR3 reads TGCGCCAGCAGCTCCTTAGGAGGACAGGGGAACACTGAAGCTTTCTTT. Its protein product is CASSSLGGQGNTEAFF.

This clonotype was seen repeatedly, ten times or more. V gene TRBV7-3 combines with J gene TRBJ2-4, with TRBD2 identical over 15 bases. This CDR3 is 15 amino acids long. V trimming: 6 bases; J trimming: 4 bases; junction bases outside the gene matches: 1. Germline V gene sequence: CDR1 SGHTA, CDR2 FQGTGA. DNA for the CDR3: TGTGCCAGCAGGGGGACTAGCGGGGGGAAAAACATTCAGTACTTC. It translates to CASRGTSGGKNIQYF.

V and J are TRBV5-5 and TRBJ1-2; D call uncertain. CDR3 size: 13 residues. Trimming stripped 4 bases from V and 4 bases from J, with 11 bases between. Germline values: CDR1 SGHKS, CDR2 YYEKEE (reference sequence). CDR3 region: CASSDRRRYGYTF. CDR3 sequence (DNA): TGTGCCAGCAGCGATCGGCGCCGCTATGGCTACACCTTC.

This clonotype was seen repeatedly, ten times or more. The V and J genes are TRBV29-1 and TRBJ2-1; tentative D call: TRBD2 (6 bases). Trimming left V 7 bases short and J 8 bases short, with 15 bases between. Germline lookup yields CDR1 SQVTM and CDR2 ANQGSEA. The CDR3 is made up of 12 amino acids. CDR3 in DNA: TGCAGCGCGCAGACTAGAGGGCATGAGCAGTTCTTC. Its protein is CSAQTRGHEQFF.

This clonotype was seen at least ten times. The genes are TRBV12-3 or TRBV12-4 and TRBJ2-1; TRBD2 agrees at 7 bases. Trimming at V came to 2 bases and at J to 6 bases, leaving 10 bases not matched to a gene. The CDR3 has 16 residues. The CDR3 bases are TGTGCCAGCAGTTTAACCCTAGCGGCCCCTTTCAATGAGCAGTTCTTC. Translated: CASSLTLAAPFNEQFF.

This clonotype was detected many times. The chain recombines TRBV5-1 with TRBJ2-3; D is uncertain. Germline lookup yields CDR1 SGHRS and CDR2 YFSETQ. This CDR3 region has 14 residues. The V end lost 4 bases, the J end lost 0 bases, and 9 bases lay between the germline ends. Here the CDR3 DNA reads TGCGCCAGCAGCCGGGTGGGGAGCACAGATACGCAGTATTTT. Translation: CASSRVGSTDTQYF.

The chain joins TRBV20-1 to TRBJ2-1, with 9 nucleotides matching TRBD1. This CDR3 has 15 amino acids. J was trimmed by 3 bases and V by 1 base; bases with no gene match: 4. CDR1 is DFQATT, CDR2 SNEGSKA, per germline (reference sequence). The DNA for the CDR3 is TGCAGTGCTAGAGTTGGGACAGGGCGCTACAATGAGCAGTTCTTC. Amino acid sequence: CSARVGTGRYNEQFF.

This chain joins TRBV29-1 and TRBJ1-1, with a tentative D call TRBD1 (6 bases). This CDR3 spans 13 amino acids. CDR1 SQVTM and CDR2 ANQGSEA come from the germline V gene. Trimming pared 6 bases from V and 4 bases from J, leaving 15 bases between. For the CDR3, the DNA is TGCAGCGTAAGGGGGAGGATAGGCACTGAAGCTTTCTTT. Translation: CSVRGRIGTEAFF.

This clonotype was recorded many times. The chain uses TRBV7-9 and TRBJ1-1; D is undetermined. V was clipped by 6 bases and J by 1 base, with 15 bases between them. The CDR3 covers 15 residues. Germline V gene sequence: CDR1 SEHNR, CDR2 FQNEAQ (reference sequence). The CDR3 DNA sequence: TGTGCCAGCAGTACAACGTCACATTGGAACACTGAAGCTTTCTTT. As protein: CASSTTSHWNTEAFF. Full variable domain (missing parts from reference TRBV7-9 and TRBJ1-1): DTGVSQNPRHKITKRGQNVTFRCDPISEHNRLYWYRQTLGQGPEFLTYFQNEAQLEKSRLLSDRFSAERPKGSFSTLEIQRTEQGDSAMYLCASSTTSHWNTEAFFGQGTRLTVV.

This clonotype was detected ten times or more. The J gene is TRBJ2-3, the V gene TRBV5-1, with D possibly being TRBD1 (6 bases). CDR1 and CDR2 (germline): SGHRS, YFSETQ. This CDR3 comprises 15 residues. With 5 bases removed from V and 5 bases from J, the gap between germline ends came to 18 bases. CDR3 nucleotide sequence: TGCGCCAGCAGAACGAGGGGGAGTATAGGAGATACGCAGTATTTT. It yields the protein CASRTRGSIGDTQYF. The whole variable domain, filled in from reference TRBV5-1 and TRBJ2-3, reads KAGVTQTPRYLIKTRGQQVTLSCSPISGHRSVSWYQQTPGQGLQFLFEYFSETQRNKGNFPGRFSGRQFSNSRSEMNVSTLELGDSALYLCASRTRGSIGDTQYFGPGTRLTVL.

This clonotype was seen repeatedly, ten times or more. The CDR3 nucleotides read TGCGCCAGCAGCTCCCCAACTCCCCAAGAGACCCAGTACTTC. This codes for CASSSPTPQETQYF. The chain has TRBV5-1 and TRBJ2-5; D remains ambiguous. The length of the CDR3 is 14 residues. Germline-derived CDR1 and CDR2 are SGHRS and YFSETQ. Trimming took 3 bases from V and 1 from J, leaving 10 bases between them.

Many counts were recorded for this clonotype. This chain links TRBV3-1 with TRBJ1-6, with 9 bases that match TRBD1. The CDR3 length is 16 residues. Germline V lookup: CDR1 LGHDT, CDR2 YNNKEL (reference sequence). Losses at the gene ends were 1 base for V and 6 bases for J; bases not matched to a gene: 4. The CDR3 spells CASSQGWGQGNSPLHF. DNA of the CDR3: TGTGCCAGCAGCCAAGGGTGGGGACAGGGTAATTCACCCCTCCACTTT.

This clonotype has just a few counts. The genes are TRBV20-1 and TRBJ1-6; D may be TRBD1 (6 bases). The CDR3 has 15 amino acids. Germline loops: CDR1 DFQATT, CDR2 SNEGSKA (reference sequence). Trimming took 6 bases from V and 2 from J, leaving 14 bases between them. The chain's CDR3 is CSASTRGTYNSPLHF. CDR3 DNA: TGCAGTGCGTCGACCAGGGGAACCTATAATTCACCCCTCCACTTT.

Turning to this clonotype: A clone one base away is much larger, so this may be a read error. This CDR3 reads CASSRPRAVGTEAFF. The CDR3 DNA reads TGTGCCAGCAGCCGCCCTCGGGCAGTGGGCACTGAAGCTTTCTTT. The rearrangement uses TRBV4-2 and TRBJ1-1, with D uncertain. V was shortened by 4 bases and J by 4 bases, with 16 bases between the two germline ends. CDR1 LGHNA and CDR2 YNFKEQ come from the germline V gene. The CDR3 is made up of 15 amino acids.

As to this clonotype: The junction differs from germline at one of its ends, possibly a read error. The gene calls are TRBV28 and TRBJ1-1, with TRBD1 as a possible D gene (5 bases). The CDR3 is made up of 16 amino acids. Germline CDR1 reads MDHEN; CDR2 reads SYDVKM. This CDR3 reads CASSPDNGAPNTDAFF. DNA of the CDR3: TGTGCCAGCAGTCCCGATAATGGGGCGCCGAACACTGACGCTTTCTTT.

This clonotype was recorded many times. The V gene is TRBV20-1, the J gene TRBJ2-3, with 8 bases identical to TRBD1. The CDR3 runs to 15 residues. The germline V gene encodes CDR1 DFQATT and CDR2 SNEGSKA (reference sequence). The V and J ends lost 6 bases and 4 bases, in that order; junction bases with no gene match: 12. The DNA of the CDR3 is TGCAGTGCACAATATCTAACAGGGGGAGCAGATACGCAGTATTTT. Translation: CSAQYLTGGADTQYF.

This clonotype was seen ten or more times. V is TRBV28 and J is TRBJ2-7; 10 positions match TRBD1. Losses at the gene ends were 5 bases for V and 2 bases for J; bases not matched to a gene: 6. CDR3 length: 15 amino acids. The V gene's germline CDR1 is MDHEN and CDR2 SYDVKM. CDR3 residues: CASSTGDRGTYEQYF. The CDR3 bases are TGTGCCAGCAGTACGGGGGACAGGGGAACCTACGAGCAGTACTTC.

This clonotype has ten or more counts. CDR3 nucleotides: TGCGCCAGCAGATCAGGGGGCGGAAACACCATATATTTT. Protein product: CASRSGGGNTIYF. The chain uses TRBV5-1 and TRBJ1-3, with 8 bases lining up with TRBD1. The CDR3 has 13 residues. V shed 5 bases, J shed 4 bases, and the junction held 2 bases outside the gene matches. Germline CDR1 SGHRS, CDR2 YFSETQ.

This clonotype was seen at least ten times. The CDR3 nucleotides read TGCGCCAGCAGATTCCGGGACGTCCACTACGAGCAGTACTTC. Encoded protein: CASRFRDVHYEQYF. This chain links TRBV5-1 with TRBJ2-7; possibly TRBD1 or TRBD2 for D (5 bases each). The V gene lost 5 bases and the J gene lost 3 bases, with 15 bases spanning the gap. Germline CDR1 SGHRS, CDR2 YFSETQ. The CDR3 sequence is 14 residues long.

This clonotype has only a few counts. The rearrangement uses TRBV19 and TRBJ2-3, with D possibly being TRBD1 (5 bases). This CDR3 comprises 14 residues. Trimming shortened V by 8 bases and J by 0 bases, and 12 bases separated the two germline ends. Germline CDR1 LNHDA, CDR2 SQIVND (reference sequence). The chain's CDR3 is CASQLRASTDTQYF. CDR3 bases: TGTGCCAGTCAGCTCAGGGCTAGCACAGATACGCAGTATTTT.

This clonotype was detected many times. J is TRBJ2-7 and V is TRBV7-2; 7 bases fit TRBD2. This CDR3 has 15 amino acids. V gave up 1 base and J gave up 0 bases; unmatched junction bases: 3. From germline, CDR1 is SGHTA and CDR2 FQGNSA. In DNA form, the CDR3 reads TGTGCCAGCAGCTTAGGGGACTACTCCTCCTACGAGCAGTACTTC. The encoded protein is CASSLGDYSSYEQYF. The complete variable domain, with remaining parts taken from reference TRBV7-2 and TRBJ2-7, reads GAGVSQSPSNKVTEKGKDVELRCDPISGHTALYWYRQSLGQGLEFLIYFQGNSAPDKSGLPSDRFSAERTGGSVSTLTIQRTQQEDSAVYLCASSLGDYSSYEQYFGPGTRLTVT.